Shown below are 19 T cell receptor beta chains from a single sample sequenced in a study of blood T cell repertoires in COVID-19. The repertoire was sequenced with immunoSEQ multiplex PCR; TCRdb's copy has only in-frame clones and lacks some. The repertoire consists of about 100,000 clones, with 87% occurring once and the leading ten covering 7% to 9.5%. The sequenced sample consisted of peripheral blood. The receptors shown here come from a man aged 30-40 years in a cohort sampled during active COVID-19.

The CDR3, as DNA: TGTGCCAGCAGACCCCCTTTCCAGGGTCAAGAGACCCAGTACTTC. Amino acid sequence: CASRPPFQGQETQYF. V and J are TRBV6-5 and TRBJ2-5; possibly TRBD1 for D (5 bases). The CDR3 sequence is 15 residues long. Looked up from germline, CDR1 is MNHEY and CDR2 is SVGAGI. Trimming pared 6 bases from V and 2 bases from J, leaving 16 bases between.

The V gene is TRBV2, the J gene TRBJ1-5; D is possibly TRBD1 (5 bases). CDR3 size: 15 residues. V shed 6 bases and J shed 1 base, with 13 bases lying between them. Germline lookup yields CDR1 SNHLY and CDR2 FYNNEI. DNA for the CDR3: TGTGCCAGCAGCCCCCAGGGTATAAGCAATCAGCCCCAGCATTTT. Translating it yields CASSPQGISNQPQHF.

The V and J genes are TRBV6-6 and TRBJ2-3, with 8 positions matching TRBD2. The germline V gene has CDR1 MNHNY and CDR2 SVGAGI (reference sequence). Losses at the gene ends were 4 bases for V and 1 base for J; bases not matched to a gene: 4. The CDR3 covers 15 residues. The CDR3 nucleotides are TGTGCCAGCAGTTGGAGCGGGAGCGGCACAGATACGCAGTATTTT. It translates to CASSWSGSGTDTQYF.

J is TRBJ1-6 and V is TRBV4-2, with D unclear. This CDR3 contains 16 residues. The V end was cut by 6 bases, the J end by 3 bases, with 15 bases between. The V gene's germline CDR1 is LGHNA and CDR2 YNFKEQ. The CDR3 nucleotides are TGTGCCAGCAGACGAGAGCTGACACTCTATAATTCACCCCTCCACTTT. It codes for CASRRELTLYNSPLHF.

The V and J genes are TRBV19 and TRBJ2-3; 10 bases agree with TRBD2. CDR3 length equals 19 residues. The V gene end was trimmed by 0 bases and the J gene end by 2 bases; junction bases not matched to a gene: 11. The germline gives CDR1 LNHDA, CDR2 SQIVND (reference sequence). The CDR3: CASSIDGLADSIFTDTQYF. Written as DNA, the CDR3 is TGTGCCAGTAGTATAGATGGACTAGCGGATTCAATTTTCACAGATACGCAGTATTTT.

J is TRBJ2-2 and V is TRBV10-1; D might be TRBD1 (6 bases). The germline gives CDR1 WNHNN, CDR2 SYGVQD (reference sequence). The CDR3 has 17 amino acids. The V end lost 7 bases, the J end lost 0 bases, and 18 bases lay between the germline ends. In DNA form, the CDR3 reads TGCGCCAGCACTAGGGGGTCCCAAAGCCCGAACACCGGGGAGCTGTTTTTT. It is translated as CASTRGSQSPNTGELFF.

The chain links TRBV6-5 to TRBJ2-7; 7 bases match TRBD1. Germline CDR1 and CDR2: MNHEY and SVGAGI. The junction had 9 bases not matched to a gene; V was cut back by 0 bases and J by 4 bases. The CDR3 is made up of 16 amino acids. For the CDR3, the DNA is TGTGCCAGCAGTTACTCGCAAAAAGGACAGGCATACGAGCAGTACTTC. Protein product: CASSYSQKGQAYEQYF.

The chain employs TRBV5-5 and TRBJ2-5; TRBD1 might be the D (5 bases). Germline V CDR1 and CDR2: SGHKS, YYEKEE (reference sequence). The V and J ends lost 1 base and 4 bases respectively, with 14 bases between them. The CDR3 spans 15 residues. The DNA of the CDR3 is TGTGCCAGCAGCTTGATGGGGCTTAGTGGAGAGACCCAGTACTTC. As protein: CASSLMGLSGETQYF.

The rearrangement links TRBV29-1 to TRBJ2-3; 7 nucleotides match TRBD2. With 4 bases clipped from V and 2 bases from J, the junction kept 21 bases outside the gene matches. Germline V gives CDR1 SQVTM, CDR2 ANQGSEA. CDR3 size: 19 residues. CDR3 residues: CSVVRGGSHPPEHTDTQYF. The CDR3 DNA reads as TGCAGCGTTGTTCGCGGGGGATCCCACCCTCCTGAACACACAGATACGCAGTATTTT.

This sequence joins TRBV6-2 or TRBV6-3 and TRBJ2-7; D uncertain. This CDR3 comprises 13 residues. Germline assignment: CDR1 MNHEY and CDR2 SVGEGT. Trimming shortened V by 2 bases and J by 0 bases, and 5 bases separated the two germline ends. The CDR3: CASSYGDSYEQYF. In DNA, the CDR3 is TGTGCCAGCAGTTACGGAGACTCCTACGAGCAGTACTTC.

This clone is a singleton in its sample. The rearrangement joins TRBV2 to TRBJ2-5; D is unresolved. Trimming stripped 6 bases from V and 3 bases from J, with 5 bases between. Germline lookup yields CDR1 SNHLY and CDR2 FYNNEI. The CDR3 totals 11 residues. The CDR3 reads CASSYKETQYF. The CDR3 DNA is TGTGCCAGCAGCTATAAAGAGACCCAGTACTTC.

The chain combines TRBV18 with TRBJ2-3; the match to TRBD2 covers 9 bases. V was clipped by 3 bases and J by 6 bases; unmatched bases: 7. The CDR3 is made up of 15 amino acids. CDR1 KGHSH and CDR2 LQKENI come from the germline V gene. In DNA form, the CDR3 reads TGTGCCAGCTCACCCTTAGCGGGGGCACCTGATACGCAGTATTTT. Translated: CASSPLAGAPDTQYF. Full variable domain (rest looked up from reference TRBV18 and TRBJ2-3): NAGVMQNPRHLVRRRGQEARLRCSPMKGHSHVYWYRQLPEEGLKFMVYLQKENIIDESGMPKERFSAEFPKEGPSILRIQQVVRGDSAAYFCASSPLAGAPDTQYFGPGTRLTVL.

This sequence joins TRBV2 and TRBJ1-5; tentative D call: TRBD1 (6 bases). V was cut by 5 bases and J by 5 bases, with 16 bases left in between. There are 15 residues in the CDR3. Germline CDR1 SNHLY, CDR2 FYNNEI. The DNA for the CDR3 is TGTGCCAGCAGTACAACGACAGGCGGGTATCAGCCCCAGCATTTT. Its protein is CASSTTTGGYQPQHF.

The chain uses TRBV2 and TRBJ1-1, with D possibly TRBD1 on 5 matching bases. CDR3 size: 14 residues. Germline V gene sequence: CDR1 SNHLY, CDR2 FYNNEI. V dropped 2 bases and J dropped 1 base, with 8 bases sitting between them. The CDR3 here is CASSEFGANTEAFF. CDR3 DNA: TGTGCCAGCAGTGAATTTGGGGCGAACACTGAAGCTTTCTTT.

This chain joins TRBV29-1 and TRBJ1-5, with TRBD1 as a possible D gene (5 bases). With 2 bases removed from V and 2 bases from J, the gap between germline ends came to 25 bases. The CDR3 covers 19 residues. Germline V gene data show CDR1 as SQVTM and CDR2 as ANQGSEA. The CDR3 protein is CSVERGQDSRVFRNQPQHF. For the CDR3, the DNA is TGCAGCGTTGAACGTGGACAAGATAGCAGGGTGTTCCGCAATCAGCCCCAGCATTTT.

As DNA, the CDR3 is TGTGCCAGCAGAACGAGGTCTGAAGCTTTCTTT. Amino acids: CASRTRSEAFF. This chain connects TRBV6-6 to TRBJ1-1; D gene unclear. Trimming removed 6 bases from V and 6 bases from J, with 8 bases in between. Germline V gene lookup returns CDR1 MNHNY and CDR2 SVGAGI (reference sequence). The CDR3 totals 11 residues.

The chain combines TRBV24-1 with TRBJ1-1, with D uncertain. The CDR3 length is 14 residues. Germline lookup yields CDR1 KGHDR and CDR2 SFDVKD. V shed 3 bases and J shed 1 base, with 8 bases lying between them. CDR3 DNA: TGTGCCACCAGTGATCCAGGTGCGAACACTGAAGCTTTCTTT. Its translation: CATSDPGANTEAFF.

J is TRBJ1-1 and V is TRBV7-2; possibly TRBD1 for D (6 bases). This CDR3 region has 14 residues. Germline CDR1 is SGHTA and CDR2 is FQGNSA. V was cut by 2 bases and J by 0 bases, with 7 bases left in between. The CDR3 nucleotides read TGTGCCAGCAGCTTACAGGGGTTGAACACTGAAGCTTTCTTT. Translating gives CASSLQGLNTEAFF.

The chain joins TRBV6-1 to TRBJ1-5; TRBD1 matches at 7 bases. CDR1 MNHNS and CDR2 SASEGT come from the germline V gene. The CDR3 extends over 16 amino acids. V lost 1 base to trimming and J lost 4 bases; unmatched junction nucleotides: 7. CDR3 DNA sequence: TGTGCCAGCAGTGAAGGATGGACAGGACCGAATCAGCCCCAGCATTTT. Its translation is CASSEGWTGPNQPQHF.